Presented here are 9 T cell receptor beta chains from one specimen sequenced in a study of graft-versus-host responses after intestinal transplantation. These TCRs are of unknown antigen specificity. Data came from immunoSEQ multiplex PCR; TCRdb stores just in-frame clones and leaves some out. Among roughly 75,000 clones listed, 75% to 95% were seen once. Source: unstimulated CD4+ T cells sorted from spleen or lymph node cells, taken before intestinal transplant. The receptors come from a human donor who received an intestinal transplant.

The rearrangement uses TRBV4-3 and TRBJ2-2; TRBD2 might be the D (5 bases). This CDR3 contains 17 residues. Trimming stripped 0 bases from V and 5 bases from J, with 16 bases between. Germline V lookup: CDR1 LGHNA, CDR2 YSLEER. The CDR3 is CASSQDPGNGITGELFF. The CDR3 nucleotides are TGCGCCAGCAGCCAAGATCCCGGGAACGGTATAACCGGGGAGCTGTTTTTT.

The chain combines TRBV9 with TRBJ2-3; 11 bases align to TRBD2. V was clipped by 4 bases and J by 1 base; unmatched bases: 8. Germline lookup yields CDR1 SGDLS and CDR2 YYNGEE. CDR3 length equals 17 residues. CDR3 nucleotide sequence: TGTGCCAGCAGCACAGGACATAGCGGGGGGGGCACAGATACGCAGTATTTT. Translation gives CASSTGHSGGGTDTQYF.

The V and J genes are TRBV19 and TRBJ2-5; TRBD2 agrees at 8 bases. The ends lost 2 bases at V and 7 bases at J; junction bases unmatched: 9. The CDR3 contains 15 residues. Per the germline V gene, CDR1 is LNHDA and CDR2 is SQIVND (reference sequence). The CDR3 here is CASSISGLAPPTQYF. The CDR3 DNA reads as TGTGCCAGTAGTATATCTGGACTAGCTCCCCCGACCCAGTACTTC.

This CDR3 reads CASSLSGWGEKLFF. CDR3 nucleotides: TGTGCCAGCAGCTTATCGGGATGGGGTGAAAAACTGTTTTTT. The rearrangement links TRBV7-2 to TRBJ1-4; unclear D gene. V was cut by 2 bases and J by 7 bases, with 11 bases left in between. The germline V gene encodes CDR1 SGHTA and CDR2 FQGNSA. The CDR3 extends over 14 amino acids. The full variable domain, in which reference TRBV7-2 and TRBJ1-4 provide the parts outside the CDR3, is GAGVSQSPSNKVTEKGKDVELRCDPISGHTALYWYRQSLGQGLEFLIYFQGNSAPDKSGLPSDRFSAERTGGSVSTLTIQRTQQEDSAVYLCASSLSGWGEKLFFGSGTQLSVL.

The chain combines TRBV10-1 with TRBJ2-7, with 9 bases aligning to TRBD1. Looked up from germline, CDR1 is WNHNN and CDR2 is SYGVQD (reference sequence). This CDR3 is 14 amino acids long. V lost 3 bases and J lost 5; bases outside the gene matches: 5. The CDR3 is CASSDGTGTHEQYF. The CDR3 coding sequence is TGCGCCAGCAGTGATGGGACAGGGACCCACGAGCAGTACTTC.

DNA for the CDR3: TGTGCCATCAGTGCTCTGACAGGGGACTATGGCTACACCTTC. Its protein is CAISALTGDYGYTF. The chain has TRBV10-3 and TRBJ1-2; 8 bases agree with TRBD1. CDR3 length: 14 residues. Losses at the gene ends were 4 bases for V and 3 bases for J; bases not matched to a gene: 4. The germline CDR1 and CDR2 sequences are ENHRY and SYGVKD.

The genes are TRBV7-2 and TRBJ2-7; no reliable D call. The V end was cut by 1 base, the J end by 0 bases, with 16 bases between. The length of the CDR3 is 17 residues. CDR1 SGHTA and CDR2 FQGNSA come from the germline V gene. This CDR3 is CASSLGRGTLTSYEQYF. CDR3 in DNA: TGTGCCAGCAGCTTAGGTCGCGGCACGCTAACCTCCTACGAGCAGTACTTC.

This chain uses TRBV6-5 with TRBJ1-2; 7 bases match TRBD1. The CDR3 contains 14 residues. Germline V gives CDR1 MNHEY, CDR2 SVGAGI. The trim removed 6 bases at V and 6 bases at J, leaving 10 bases unmatched. CDR3 in DNA: TGTGCCAGCAGCCCGGCCAACAGGGGTGATGGCTACACCTTC. It specifies CASSPANRGDGYTF.

This clone is a singleton in its sample. The rearrangement links TRBV15 to TRBJ2-2; D perhaps matches TRBD1 (6 bases). Trimming took off 4 bases at V and 5 bases at J, with 14 bases between the two ends. The CDR3 is 15 amino acids. Germline V CDR1 and CDR2: LNHNV, YYDKDF (reference sequence). CDR3 sequence (DNA): TGTGCCACCAGCATTTCCGGGACATTTACCGGGGAGCTGTTTTTT. Its protein product is CATSISGTFTGELFF.